This TCR beta chain was captured by sequencing in a study of type 1 and type 2 diabetes patients. Trimming took off 4 bases at V and 6 bases at J, with 14 bases between the two ends. Germline lookup yields CDR1 LGHNA and CDR2 YNFKEQ. The CDR3 consists of 14 residues. PCR was run on genomic DNA. The TCR beta CDR3 region was amplified using 30 forward and 13 reverse primers. TCRdb ran MiXCR on the multiplex PCR reads and lists one entry per CDR3 protein. The sample has more than 250,000 distinct CDR3 sequences, more than 40% seen once. V gene TRBV4-2 combines with J gene TRBJ2-3, with TRBD2 as a possible D gene (6 bases). This sequence was found in a young man with type 2 diabetes. Sample: peripheral blood mononuclear cells (PBMCs). The CDR3 DNA reads TGTGCCAGCAGCCGACGTGGAGGGCGGGATACGCAGTATTTT. Translation gives CASSRRGGRDTQYF.